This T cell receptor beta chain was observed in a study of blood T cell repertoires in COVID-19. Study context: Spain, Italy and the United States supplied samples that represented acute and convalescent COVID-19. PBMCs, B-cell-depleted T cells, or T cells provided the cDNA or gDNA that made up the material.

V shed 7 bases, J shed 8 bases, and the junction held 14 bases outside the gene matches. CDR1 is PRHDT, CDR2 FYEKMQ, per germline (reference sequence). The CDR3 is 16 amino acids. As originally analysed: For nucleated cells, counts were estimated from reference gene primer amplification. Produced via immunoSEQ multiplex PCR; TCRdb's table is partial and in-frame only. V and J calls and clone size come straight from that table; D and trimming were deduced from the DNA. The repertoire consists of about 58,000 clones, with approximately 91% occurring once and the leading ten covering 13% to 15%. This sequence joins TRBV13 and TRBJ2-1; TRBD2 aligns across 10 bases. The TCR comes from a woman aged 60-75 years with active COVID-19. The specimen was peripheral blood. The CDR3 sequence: CASNKLAGLLQDEQFF. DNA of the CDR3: TGTGCCAGCAACAAACTAGCGGGGCTATTACAGGATGAGCAGTTCTTC.